This paragraph reports one T cell receptor (beta chain). The repertoire was sequenced with immunoSEQ multiplex PCR; TCRdb's copy has only in-frame clones and lacks some. The sample consists of under 300,000 clones, roughly nine tenths of them appearing once. This CDR3 is 14 amino acids long. The germline gives CDR1 MDHEN, CDR2 SYDVKM. V lost 4 bases and J 4 bases, leaving 11 bases between the germline ends. The data stem from a study of blood T cell repertoires in COVID-19. Study background: Whether acute or convalescent, the COVID-19 samples came from the United States, Italy and Spain.

This clonotype was sampled from a human donor in a cohort exposed to, infected with or recovered from COVID-19 (not recorded which). The donor label of this sample is uncertain. The chain couples TRBV28 to TRBJ1-3; TRBD1 is a possible D gene (6 bases). Sequenced: PBMCs or T cells enriched from blood (not recorded which). The CDR3 region has the DNA TGTGCCAGCAGTTCAGGGGCGATGGGAAACACCATATATTTT. This gives the protein CASSSGAMGNTIYF.